These 20 T cell receptor beta chains originate from one sample sequenced in a study of blood T cells in healthy people across ages. The second PCR ran roughly 6 to 11 cycles with a sample-barcoded 5' primer and J-beta primers. A single record per CDR3 protein comes from TCRdb applying MiXCR to the 5' RACE reads. The sample lists 1.8 million or so distinct CDR3 sequences, about two fifths occurring once. Sample: blood. The receptors derive from a human donor in good health.

This chain uses TRBV2 with TRBJ2-7; 9 bases agree with TRBD2. The last part of the DNA fits TRBJ2-5 better; the J call may be wrong. Germline CDR1 reads SNHLY; CDR2 reads FYNNEI. This CDR3 region has 13 residues. CDR3 in amino acids: CASRRTSDGTQYF. The CDR3 coding sequence is TGTGCCAGCAGACGGACTAGCGATGGGACCCAGTACTTC.

CDR3 in DNA: TGTGCCAGCAGTGAGGGCGCGGGGGGATTAGATACGCAGTATTTT. Protein product: CASSEGAGGLDTQYF. V gene TRBV2 combines with J gene TRBJ2-3; the match to TRBD2 covers 8 bases. The CDR3 extends over 15 amino acids. Germline assignment: CDR1 SNHLY and CDR2 FYNNEI. Trimming at V came to 3 bases and at J to 5 bases, leaving 7 bases not matched to a gene.

A few counts support this clonotype. V gene TRBV27 combines with J gene TRBJ2-5; the D gene is possibly TRBD1 (6 bases). The V end was cut by 2 bases, the J end by 5 bases, with 15 bases between. This CDR3 has 15 amino acids. The germline gives CDR1 MNHEY, CDR2 SMNVEV (reference sequence). CDR3 coding DNA: TGTGCCAGCAGTTTAACGCCCCAGGGGCCGGAGACCCAGTACTTC. Translation: CASSLTPQGPETQYF.

V and J are TRBV7-3 and TRBJ1-1; D not resolved. The germline CDR1 and CDR2 sequences are SGHTA and FQGTGA. Trimming took off 6 bases at V and 10 bases at J, with 18 bases between the two ends. The CDR3 totals 13 residues. DNA of the CDR3: TGTGCCAGCAGTACCGGCTCGGGTTTGGGAGCTTTCTTT. This codes for CASSTGSGLGAFF.

The V gene is TRBV6-1, the J gene TRBJ2-5, with D tentatively TRBD2 (7 bases). The end of the DNA aligns better with TRBJ2-1, so the J call may be wrong. Germline V lookup: CDR1 MNHNS, CDR2 SASEGT. The CDR3 has 15 amino acids. The chain's CDR3 is CASSGGGTLQETQFF. CDR3 nucleotides: TGTGCCAGCAGTGGGGGGGGGACACTACAAGAGACCCAGTTCTTC.

This clonotype has more than one count but fewer than ten. The chain uses TRBV11-1 and TRBJ1-4; weak D call: TRBD1 (5 bases). There are 15 residues in the CDR3. Germline CDR1 is SGHAT and CDR2 is FQDESV (reference sequence). V was pared by 3 bases and J by 5 bases, with 13 bases between. CDR3: CASSFRPGGNEKLFF. The CDR3 region has the DNA TGTGCCAGCAGCTTTCGACCCGGGGGGAATGAAAAACTGTTTTTT.

V usage is TRBV5-1 and J usage is TRBJ2-3, with 7 nucleotides matching TRBD2. Trimming at V came to 0 bases and at J to 6 bases, leaving 4 bases not matched to a gene. CDR3 length: 14 amino acids. In germline, CDR1 is SGHRS, CDR2 YFSETQ. The chain's CDR3 is CASSLGPSGDTQYF. The CDR3 DNA follows: TGCGCCAGCAGCTTGGGCCCTAGCGGTGATACGCAGTATTTT.

The V call is TRBV12-3 or TRBV12-4, the J call TRBJ1-5; D call uncertain. The CDR3 runs to 13 residues. V was pared by 5 bases and J by 5 bases, with 10 bases between. CDR3 sequence reads: CASSPGVYQPQHF. CDR3 DNA sequence: TGTGCCAGCAGTCCCGGGGTTTATCAGCCCCAGCATTTT.

The CDR3 spells CASSPTQRYEQYF. Written as DNA, the CDR3 is TGTGCCAGCAGTCCTACCCAGCGTTACGAGCAGTACTTC. This rearrangement joins TRBV2 to TRBJ2-7; no definite D call. CDR3 length: 13 amino acids. The germline V gene encodes CDR1 SNHLY and CDR2 FYNNEI. V was pared by 5 bases and J by 4 bases, with 12 bases between.

CDR3 sequence (DNA): TGTGCCAGCAGTATTCAGAGTTTCTATGGCTACACCTTC. Its protein is CASSIQSFYGYTF. The rearrangement uses TRBV12-3 or TRBV12-4 and TRBJ1-2, with unresolved D. The length of the CDR3 is 13 residues. Deletions cut 5 bases from V and 4 bases from J, with 11 bases between.

The chain carries TRBV12-3 or TRBV12-4 and TRBJ1-1; no firm D call. The CDR3 has 16 amino acids. Trimming removed 5 bases from V and 1 base from J, with 17 bases in between. CDR3 protein: CASSGSIGTANTEAFF. The CDR3 DNA reads as TGTGCCAGCAGTGGTAGTATTGGTACAGCGAACACTGAAGCTTTCTTT.

Only a few counts were recorded for this clonotype. The gene calls are TRBV6-2 or TRBV6-3 and TRBJ2-5; D is uncertain. The end of the DNA fits TRBJ2-7 better, so the J call may be wrong. The V gene's germline CDR1 is MNHEY and CDR2 SVGEGT. The CDR3 totals 13 residues. The CDR3 coding sequence is TGTGCCAGCAGTTACTCGTTTAGGTACGAGCAGTACTTC. Its translation is CASSYSFRYEQYF.

The CDR3 spells CASSLAPAGGYTF. CDR3 DNA: TGTGCCAGCAGCTTAGCCCCGGCCGGGGGCTACACCTTC. This chain connects TRBV7-9 to TRBJ1-2; D not certain. Trimming stripped 0 bases from V and 8 bases from J, with 10 bases between. CDR3 length: 13 residues. The germline gives CDR1 SEHNR, CDR2 FQNEAQ (reference sequence).

This clonotype showed up just a few times. V gene TRBV7-9 combines with J gene TRBJ2-5; TRBD1 or TRBD2 may be the D gene (5 bases each). CDR3 size: 12 residues. Germline CDR1 reads SEHNR; CDR2 reads FQNEAQ (reference sequence). This chain's CDR3 is CAAGGADETQYF. CDR3 DNA sequence: TGTGCGGCGGGTGGGGCTGACGAGACCCAGTACTTC.

This clonotype was observed a few times. The chain recombines TRBV3-1 with TRBJ2-3; D perhaps matches TRBD1 (5 bases). This CDR3 has 16 amino acids. V lost 1 base and J lost 2, with 13 bases in between. Germline-derived CDR1 and CDR2 are LGHDT and YNNKEL (reference sequence). The CDR3 spells CASSQVSRGNTDTQYF. DNA for the CDR3: TGTGCCAGCAGCCAAGTGTCTAGGGGTAACACAGATACGCAGTATTTT.

The chain uses TRBV5-6 and TRBJ1-6; TRBD1 might be the D (6 bases). Trimming removed 2 bases at V and 4 bases at J, with 13 bases between. The V gene's germline CDR1 is SGHDT and CDR2 YYEEEE. The CDR3 sequence is 16 residues long. CDR3 region: CASSFGWDKYNSPLHF. The CDR3 DNA is TGTGCCAGCAGCTTTGGCTGGGACAAGTATAATTCACCCCTCCACTTT. The whole variable domain, filled in from reference TRBV5-6 and TRBJ1-6, reads DAGVTQSPTHLIKTRGQQVTLRCSPKSGHDTVSWYQQALGQGPQFIFQYYEEEERQRGNFPDRFSGHQFPNYSSELNVNALLLGDSALYLCASSFGWDKYNSPLHFGNGTRLTVT.

The chain has TRBV20-1 and TRBJ2-1; D is uncertain. This CDR3 contains 11 residues. The ends were cut back, 4 bases at V and 10 bases at J, with 11 bases in the middle. CDR1 and CDR2 from the germline V gene are DFQATT and SNEGSKA (reference sequence). The CDR3: CSATPTYEQFF. DNA for the CDR3: TGCAGTGCTACTCCAACCTACGAGCAGTTCTTC.

The chain combines TRBV5-1 with TRBJ2-1; perhaps TRBD2 as D (5 bases). CDR1 and CDR2 (germline): SGHRS, YFSETQ. The CDR3 contains 15 residues. V dropped 0 bases and J dropped 7 bases, with 14 bases sitting between them. The DNA for the CDR3 is TGCGCCAGCAGCTTGGATGAGGGATTGGGGAATGAGCAGTTCTTC. Translating it yields CASSLDEGLGNEQFF.

The chain uses TRBV20-1 and TRBJ1-2; a possible D gene is TRBD1 (6 bases). Trimming cost V 4 bases and J 8 bases, with 14 bases left between them. CDR1 and CDR2 from the germline V gene are DFQATT and SNEGSKA (reference sequence). The CDR3 is 12 amino acids. DNA for the CDR3: TGCAGTGCTAATTCACAGGGATGGGGCTACACCTTC. Residues: CSANSQGWGYTF.

This chain joins TRBV7-8 and TRBJ1-5; D possibly corresponds to TRBD1 (5 bases). This CDR3 has 16 residues. CDR1 SGHVS and CDR2 FQNEAQ come from the germline V gene. Trimming took 5 bases from V and 1 from J, leaving 15 bases between them. CDR3: CASSPRGAGSNQPQHF. In DNA form, the CDR3 reads TGTGCCAGCAGCCCCCGAGGGGCTGGGAGCAATCAGCCCCAGCATTTT.